These 2 T cell receptor beta chains came from one sample sequenced in a study of early T cells in non-severe SARS-CoV-2 infection. TCRdb analysed the 5' RACE reads with MiXCR anew, one entry per CDR3 protein. The sample holds about 58,000 distinct CDR3 sequences, roughly 13% seen once. Sequencing used whole blood. Receptors originate from an adult who was a healthcare worker with PCR-confirmed SARS-CoV-2 infection or an uninfected control (not recorded which).

V gene TRBV7-6 combines with J gene TRBJ2-7, with D unclear. The germline gives CDR1 SGHVS, CDR2 FNYEAQ. The CDR3 has 15 residues. V lost 1 base and J lost 4, with 14 bases in between. As DNA, the CDR3 is TGTGCCAGCAGCTTAGAGAGCTTTCTCCCATACGAGCAGTACTTC. Encoded protein: CASSLESFLPYEQYF.

The genes are TRBV28 and TRBJ1-1, with unresolved D. The germline gives CDR1 MDHEN, CDR2 SYDVKM. The CDR3 is 14 residues long. Trimming pared 2 bases from V and 1 base from J, leaving 8 bases between. The CDR3 bases are TGTGCCAGCAGTTTAGCCGCCAGGAACACTGAAGCTTTCTTT. This gives the protein CASSLAARNTEAFF.